These T cell receptor beta chains were read from a single sample in a study of radiation and T cells in renal cell carcinoma. Repertoires were generated with immunoSEQ multiplex PCR, while TCRdb's copy carries only in-frame clones and drops some. In the table there are 20,000 or so clones, 40% to 55% of which are singletons. The specimen comprised tumor tissue, sampled from a patient whose treatment included radiotherapy and nephrectomy. The receptor set was obtained from a woman between 50 and 59 years old with renal cell carcinoma. The CDR3 runs from the conserved cysteine through the conserved F or W. D genes are given only for firm matches. Size is stated for part of the rows, as once, few or many counts, or as a class when the clone is expanded.

V: TRBV20-1
D: .
length: 11
J: TRBJ1-2
size: few
DNA: TGCAGTGCTAGAGAAAGGGGCGGCTACACCTTC
CDR3: CSARERGGYTF

V: TRBV19
D: TRBD2
length: 15
J: TRBJ2-1
size: .
DNA: TGTGCCAGTAGTATCCGGACTAGCGGGGTAAATGAGCAGTTCTTC
CDR3: CASSIRTSGVNEQFF

V: TRBV18
D: .
length: 15
J: TRBJ1-6
size: medium-sized
DNA: TGTGCCAGCTCACCCAGGGGAGAGGTTAATTCACCCCTCCACTTT
CDR3: CASSPRGEVNSPLHF

V: TRBV5-3
D: .
length: 14
J: TRBJ1-3
size: few
DNA: TGTGCCAGGACAGTTACTCACTCTGGAAACACCATATATTTT
CDR3: CARTVTHSGNTIYF

V: TRBV15
D: .
length: 17
J: TRBJ1-5
size: .
DNA: TGTGCCACCAGCATCGGGGTGGGGGATGGGGGCAATCAGCCCCAGCATTTT
CDR3: CATSIGVGDGGNQPQHF

V: TRBV11-2
D: .
length: 15
J: TRBJ2-7
size: medium-sized
DNA: TGTGCCAGCAGCTTAAGGCTAGCTAAATCTTCCGAGCAGTACTTC
CDR3: CASSLRLAKSSEQYF

V: TRBV5-1
D: .
length: 16
J: TRBJ1-1
size: .
DNA: TGCGCCAGCAGCTTGGACCCAGGGGCTATGAACACTGAAGCTTTCTTT
CDR3: CASSLDPGAMNTEAFF

V: TRBV5-6
D: .
length: 17
J: TRBJ1-6
size: .
DNA: TGTGCCAGCAGCCACCAGACCCAGGGCGGCGCTAATTCACCCCTCCACTTT
CDR3: CASSHQTQGGANSPLHF

V: TRBV6-4
D: TRBD1
length: 13
J: TRBJ1-2
size: .
DNA: TGTGCCAGCAGGCCCGGGACAGGAATCGGCTACACCTTC
CDR3: CASRPGTGIGYTF

V: TRBV7-3
D: .
length: 13
J: TRBJ1-1
size: few
DNA: TGTGCCAGCAGCTTAAGGGGGGACACTGAAGCTTTCTTT
CDR3: CASSLRGDTEAFF

V: TRBV10-3
D: .
length: 17
J: TRBJ1-6
size: few
DNA: TGTGCCATCAGTCAGAGAGTCGGGACCCAAATGAATTCACCCCTCCACTTT
CDR3: CAISQRVGTQMNSPLHF

V: TRBV25-1
D: TRBD2
length: 16
J: TRBJ2-1
size: .
DNA: TGTGCCAGCAGTGGACCCGGGGGGAGCTCCTACAATGAGCAGTTCTTC
CDR3: CASSGPGGSSYNEQFF

V: TRBV18
D: .
length: 13
J: TRBJ2-7
size: few
DNA: TGTGCCAGCCTCGGGCAGGGTCGGTACGAGCAGTACTTC
CDR3: CASLGQGRYEQYF

V: TRBV7-6
D: .
length: 16
J: TRBJ2-7
size: .
DNA: TGTGCCAGCAGCTCAGGTTGGGGGCAGGGAAACTACGAGCAGTACTTC
CDR3: CASSSGWGQGNYEQYF

V: TRBV7-9
D: TRBD1
length: 14
J: TRBJ1-2
size: .
DNA: TGTGCCAGCAGCCCGACAGGGGTCTGGAATGGCTACACCTTC
CDR3: CASSPTGVWNGYTF

V: TRBV19
D: .
length: 15
J: TRBJ1-2
size: .
DNA: TGTGCCAGTAGTATCACCCCCACCCATCCCTATGGCTACACCTTC
CDR3: CASSITPTHPYGYTF

V: TRBV2
D: .
length: 13
J: TRBJ1-6
size: .
DNA: TGTGCCAGCAAAGGGCAGGAAAATTCACCCCTCCACTTT
CDR3: CASKGQENSPLHF

V: TRBV7-9
D: TRBD1
length: 18
J: TRBJ1-2
size: .
DNA: TGTGCCAGCAGCCGAGCTGGGAACAGGGGAGCCTCATCGGGTGGCTACACCTTC
CDR3: CASSRAGNRGASSGGYTF

V: TRBV5-4
D: TRBD1
length: 15
J: TRBJ2-7
size: few
DNA: TGTGCCAGCAGCTATGGCTGGGACAGTTCCTACGAGCAGTACTTC
CDR3: CASSYGWDSSYEQYF

V: TRBV7-2
D: .
length: 15
J: TRBJ2-7
size: many
DNA: TGTGCCAGCAGCCCCCCACCGGGAAACTCCTACGAGCAGTACTTC
CDR3: CASSPPPGNSYEQYF

V: TRBV6-5
D: TRBD2
length: 14
J: TRBJ2-7
size: .
DNA: TGTGCCAGCAGTACAGCGGGGGGGGTCTACGAGCAGTACTTC
CDR3: CASSTAGGVYEQYF

V: TRBV19
D: TRBD2
length: 16
J: TRBJ2-5
size: many
DNA: TGTGCCAGTCGCGGGCCGGCTAGCGGGGCGCAAGAGACCCAGTACTTC
CDR3: CASRGPASGAQETQYF

V: TRBV6-1
D: .
length: 13
J: TRBJ1-5
size: .
DNA: TGTGCCAGCAGTGACGGTTTCAATCAGCCCCAGCATTTT
CDR3: CASSDGFNQPQHF

V: TRBV7-8
D: TRBD1
length: 15
J: TRBJ1-2
size: few
DNA: TGTGCCAGCAGCTTAGGCCGGACAGGGATTCATGGCTACACCTTC
CDR3: CASSLGRTGIHGYTF

V: TRBV10-1
D: .
length: 14
J: TRBJ2-7
size: .
DNA: TGCGCCAGCAGTGGCGATGGGGTTTCCCACGAGCAGTACTTC
CDR3: CASSGDGVSHEQYF

V: TRBV30
D: TRBD2
length: 15
J: TRBJ2-5
size: .
DNA: TGTGCCTGGAAAGGTAGCGGGGGGAGGGAAGAGACCCAGTACTTC
CDR3: CAWKGSGGREETQYF

V: TRBV4-3
D: .
length: 14
J: TRBJ2-3
size: many
DNA: TGCGCCAGCAGCGAAAGTAGGCTTGGAGGTACGCAGTATTTT
CDR3: CASSESRLGGTQYF

V: TRBV19
D: .
length: 13
J: TRBJ1-1
size: .
DNA: TGTGCCAGTAGTATAGGACGGAGAGCTGAAGCTTTCTTT
CDR3: CASSIGRRAEAFF

V: TRBV6-5
D: .
length: 15
J: TRBJ1-1
size: .
DNA: TGTGCCAGCAGTTACTCGATAGTTCCCGGACCTAAAGCTTTCTTT
CDR3: CASSYSIVPGPKAFF

V: TRBV7-9
D: .
length: 14
J: TRBJ1-5
size: few
DNA: TGTGCCAGCAGCTTAGGAGGACTCAATCAGCCCCAGCATTTT
CDR3: CASSLGGLNQPQHF

V: TRBV7-2
D: .
length: 14
J: TRBJ2-3
size: few
DNA: TGTGCCAGCAGCTTAAATCCGGGGAGAGATACGCAGTATTTT
CDR3: CASSLNPGRDTQYF

V: TRBV2
D: .
length: 15
J: TRBJ1-2
size: .
DNA: TGTGCCAGCAGTGAAGCGCTCAGGCTAAACTATGGCTACACCTTC
CDR3: CASSEALRLNYGYTF

V: TRBV14
D: .
length: 13
J: TRBJ1-2
size: many
DNA: TGTGCCAGCAGCCAATCTTGGACGAGCGGCTACACCTTC
CDR3: CASSQSWTSGYTF

V: TRBV30
D: TRBD2
length: 13
J: TRBJ2-1
size: few
DNA: TGTGCCTGGTCTAGCGGGGGTTACAATGAGCAGTTCTTC
CDR3: CAWSSGGYNEQFF

V: TRBV5-1
D: TRBD1
length: 15
J: TRBJ1-4
size: .
DNA: TGTGCCAGCAGCCGTTCCCGGACAGGGAAGGAAAAACTGTTTTTT
CDR3: CASSRSRTGKEKLFF

V: TRBV6-6
D: .
length: 15
J: TRBJ2-4
size: few
DNA: TGTGCCAGCAGGGAGCAGGGTCCTCCCAAAAACATTCAGTACTTC
CDR3: CASREQGPPKNIQYF

V: TRBV4-2
D: TRBD1
length: 15
J: TRBJ1-5
size: few
DNA: TGTGCCAGCAGCCCTGAACAGGGGCGAGGTCAGCCCCAGCATTTT
CDR3: CASSPEQGRGQPQHF

V: TRBV2
D: TRBD2
length: 16
J: TRBJ2-3
size: .
DNA: TGTGCCAGCAGGTCGGGACTAGCGGGGGAAGCAGATACGCAGTATTTT
CDR3: CASRSGLAGEADTQYF

V: TRBV5-4
D: TRBD2
length: 15
J: TRBJ2-3
size: .
DNA: TGTGCCAGCAGCTCTAGCGGGGGTTATTTCGATACGCAGTATTTT
CDR3: CASSSSGGYFDTQYF

V: TRBV2
D: .
length: 12
J: TRBJ2-7
size: .
DNA: TGTGCCAGCAGTGAACGGGGAGACGAGCAGTACTTC
CDR3: CASSERGDEQYF

V: TRBV5-4
D: TRBD1
length: 14
J: TRBJ1-3
size: many
DNA: TGTGCCAGCAGCCTCGGACAGGAGGGAAACACCATATATTTT
CDR3: CASSLGQEGNTIYF

V: TRBV29-1
D: .
length: 13
J: TRBJ2-3
size: .
DNA: TGCAGCGCGAGTTCGTATAGCACAGATACGCAGTATTTT
CDR3: CSASSYSTDTQYF

V: TRBV6-1
D: .
length: 16
J: TRBJ1-5
size: .
DNA: TGTGCCAGCAGTGTAACCGGGACCGGGAGGAATCAGCCCCAGCATTTT
CDR3: CASSVTGTGRNQPQHF

V: TRBV29-1
D: .
length: 13
J: TRBJ1-2
size: .
DNA: TGCAGCGCCGAGGGTGGTCAAGTCTATGGCTACACCTTC
CDR3: CSAEGGQVYGYTF

V: TRBV5-5
D: .
length: 13
J: TRBJ2-7
size: .
DNA: TGTGCCAGCAGCTTGTTACCCACCAACGAGCAGTACTTC
CDR3: CASSLLPTNEQYF

V: TRBV4-2
D: .
length: 15
J: TRBJ1-5
size: many
DNA: TGTGCCAGCAGCCAAGGCGAGAATAGCAATCAGCCCCAGCATTTT
CDR3: CASSQGENSNQPQHF

V: TRBV7-8
D: TRBD1
length: 14
J: TRBJ2-5
size: few
DNA: TGTGCCAGCAGAGGCCGGACAGGGTTGGAGACCCAGTACTTC
CDR3: CASRGRTGLETQYF

V: TRBV4-1
D: TRBD2
length: 17
J: TRBJ2-1
size: few
DNA: TGCGCCAGCAGCCAAGACCGGACTAGCGGGGTTTACAATGAGCAGTTCTTC
CDR3: CASSQDRTSGVYNEQFF

V: TRBV4-1
D: TRBD1
length: 14
J: TRBJ1-2
size: .
DNA: TGCGCCAGCAGCCAAGAAGGGGGCGACTATGGCTACACCTTC
CDR3: CASSQEGGDYGYTF

V: TRBV5-4
D: .
length: 15
J: TRBJ1-1
size: .
DNA: TGTGCCAGCAGCTTGGACGACAGCCTGAACACTGAAGCTTTCTTT
CDR3: CASSLDDSLNTEAFF

V: TRBV4-3
D: .
length: 15
J: TRBJ1-2
size: .
DNA: TGCGCCAGCAGCCAAGATTATGGGCAGAACTATGGCTACACCTTC
CDR3: CASSQDYGQNYGYTF

V: TRBV10-3
D: .
length: 13
J: TRBJ2-1
size: .
DNA: TGTGCCATACTACGGGCCACACACAATGAGCAGTTCTTC
CDR3: CAILRATHNEQFF

V: TRBV6-5
D: TRBD1
length: 15
J: TRBJ1-5
size: few
DNA: TGTGCCAGCAGTACCAGACAGGGAGGGAACCAGCCCCAGCATTTT
CDR3: CASSTRQGGNQPQHF

V: TRBV11-1
D: .
length: 14
J: TRBJ1-6
size: few
DNA: TGTGCCAGCAGCTTTGGGGCAGGGCGTTCACCCCTCCACTTT
CDR3: CASSFGAGRSPLHF